This T cell receptor beta chain was observed in a study of radiation and T cells in renal cell carcinoma. Study observations and caveats: Pretreatment tumor biopsies were lacking, so baseline clonotypes are unknown.

Here immunoSEQ multiplex PCR was the method, and the copy in TCRdb shows in-frame clones only, minus some. The sample includes approximately 23,000 clones, approximately 84% of them seen just once. V shed 8 bases, J shed 4 bases, and the junction held 11 bases outside the gene matches. CDR1 is SNHLY, CDR2 FYNNEI, per germline. The CDR3 loop spans 15 amino acids. This clone was seen only once. Its cognate antigen is unknown. The time point here: blood 2 weeks post-SBRT. Indicated treatment: 15 Gy SBRT to primary tumor, nephrectomy 4 weeks later. This rearrangement joins TRBV2 to TRBJ1-5; TRBD1 matches at 7 bases. The sequenced sample was blood, obtained from a patient whose treatment included radiotherapy and nephrectomy. The TCR comes from a man aged 55 to 70 with renal cell carcinoma. The CDR3, as DNA: TGTGCCAGCCATCCGGCGGGACAGACGAATCAGCCCCAGCATTTT. It specifies CASHPAGQTNQPQHF. Combining the CDR3 with reference TRBV2 and TRBJ1-5 gives the whole variable domain EPEVTQTPSHQVTQMGQEVILRCVPISNHLYFYWYRQILGQKVEFLVSFYNNEISEKSEIFDDQFSVERPDGSNFTLKIRSTKLEDSAMYFCASHPAGQTNQPQHFGDGTRLSIL.